This T cell receptor beta chain was sequenced in a study of human T cells and chemical hapten exposure. Overall study: Variation in per-sample TCR yields came mainly from small pooled library volume differences.

Separate cDNA molecules received unique molecular identifiers, which the library attached to them. In the original analysis: Between about 20,000 and 690,600 TCRs appeared in each sample, and the median stood at 95,638. TCRdb ran MiXCR on the 5' RACE reads and lists one entry per CDR3 protein. What appears here as the V and J calls and clone size reflects TCRdb's work, not the paper's. The sample yields over 95,000 distinct CDR3 sequences, roughly a fifth seen once. J lost 2 bases, V lost 4 bases, and 6 bases had no gene match. Per the germline V gene, CDR1 is SGHTA and CDR2 is FQGTGA. CDR3 length: 16 residues. Whole-study results and caveats: The number of TCRs over 1 in 1000 frequency stayed unchanged after DPC.

Someone pulled total RNA out of unfractionated whole blood. The sample holds a few counts of this clonotype. Its antigen is not known. This clonotype was obtained from a human donor in good health. The chain carries TRBV7-3 and TRBJ2-1; 9 bases are shared with TRBD2. In DNA form, the CDR3 reads TGTGCCAGCAGCTCCTTAGCGGGAGTCGCCTACAATGAGCAGTTCTTC. Translated, it gives CASSSLAGVAYNEQFF.